The subject of this entry is one TCR beta chain. What it binds is unknown. This specimen belongs to a study of cytotoxic CD8 clonotypes in ibrutinib-treated CLL. Study-wide results and caveats: Clonality grew at ibrutinib response; at progression, it decreased back toward baseline. Clonality (at baseline) was higher than in age-matched healthy donors and tracked circulating CD8+ T-cell counts.

V shed 1 base and J shed 5 bases, with 24 bases lying between them. CDR3 length: 18 residues. Germline V gene data show CDR1 as SGHAT and CDR2 as FQNNGV. Libraries were prepared by immunoSEQ multiplex PCR; TCRdb keeps only in-frame clonotypes and omits some of them. The sample holds 40,000 to 60,000 clones, 45% to 55% seen once. The clonotype comes from a human donor with chronic lymphocytic leukemia. The rearrangement joins TRBV11-2 to TRBJ2-7; TRBD2 is a possible D gene (6 bases). Sequenced material: PBMCs, taken after 12 months of ibrutinib treatment. This CDR3 reads CASSLGGVRGPPTDEQYF. The CDR3 DNA follows: TGTGCCAGCAGCTTAGGGGGGGTCCGGGGCCCACCTACCGACGAGCAGTACTTC.